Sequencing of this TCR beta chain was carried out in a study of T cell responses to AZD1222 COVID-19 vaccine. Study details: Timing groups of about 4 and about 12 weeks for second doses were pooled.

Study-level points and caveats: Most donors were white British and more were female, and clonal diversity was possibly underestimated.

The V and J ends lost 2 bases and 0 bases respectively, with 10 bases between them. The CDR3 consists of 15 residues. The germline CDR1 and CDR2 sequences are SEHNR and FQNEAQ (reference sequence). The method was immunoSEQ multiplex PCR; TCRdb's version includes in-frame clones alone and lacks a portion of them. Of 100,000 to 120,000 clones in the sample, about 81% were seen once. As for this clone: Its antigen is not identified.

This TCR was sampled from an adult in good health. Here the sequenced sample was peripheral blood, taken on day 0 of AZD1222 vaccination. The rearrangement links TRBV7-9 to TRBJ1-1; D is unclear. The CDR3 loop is CASSLLSGMNTEAFF. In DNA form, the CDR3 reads TGTGCCAGCAGCTTACTGAGCGGGATGAACACTGAAGCTTTCTTT.